These 10 T cell receptor beta chains originate from one sample sequenced in a study of cytomegalovirus exposure and HLA in healthy donors. The PCR used 60 Vbeta and 13 Jbeta primers. Profiling relied on immunoSEQ multiplex PCR, and the TCRdb table lists in-frame clones only, not all of them. The sample holds more than 95,000 clones, roughly 10% seen once. The sample consisted of PBMCs. The source of these receptors is a woman aged 18-29 years in good health and CMV-seropositive.

The chain employs TRBV30 and TRBJ1-1; D is uncertain. This CDR3 contains 12 residues. In germline, CDR1 is GTSNPN, CDR2 SVGIG (reference sequence). V dropped 4 bases and J dropped 1 base, with 7 bases sitting between them. CDR3 sequence: CAWKHQNTEAFF. CDR3 DNA: TGTGCCTGGAAACACCAGAACACTGAAGCTTTCTTT.

This chain uses TRBV5-4 with TRBJ1-2; TRBD1 matches at 7 bases. This CDR3 has 14 residues. V dropped 2 bases and J dropped 4; count of bases not matched to a gene: 5. CDR1 is SGHNT and CDR2 is YYREEE in the germline V gene (reference sequence). In nucleotides, the CDR3 is TGTGCCAGCAGCTTCTCGGGACAGTTCTATGGCTACACCTTC. Translation: CASSFSGQFYGYTF.

This rearrangement joins TRBV28 to TRBJ2-4; D is perhaps TRBD1 (6 bases). The CDR3 is 14 amino acids. Deletions cut 2 bases from V and 6 bases from J, with 11 bases between. Germline V gene sequence: CDR1 MDHEN, CDR2 SYDVKM. The CDR3: CASSLGGAVNIQYF. CDR3 coding DNA: TGTGCCAGCAGTTTAGGGGGCGCGGTAAACATTCAGTACTTC.

This clone showed up just a few times. The V gene is TRBV27, the J gene TRBJ1-1; D remains unclear. Trimming cost V 0 bases and J 5 bases, with 16 bases left between them. CDR1 and CDR2 (germline): MNHEY, SMNVEV (reference sequence). CDR3 length: 16 residues. The CDR3, as DNA: TGTGCCAGCAGTTTATCGCGGTTATCTGAACGGACTGAAGCTTTCTTT. Translated: CASSLSRLSERTEAFF.

The chain recombines TRBV29-1 with TRBJ2-5; D is possibly TRBD2 (6 bases). Judging by the DNA end, TRBJ2-7 fits better; the J call may be wrong. This CDR3 comprises 14 residues. Germline assignment: CDR1 SQVTM and CDR2 ANQGSEA. The CDR3 DNA follows: TGCAGCGTAACGGGAGCCCCGAGCTCCTACGAGCAGTACTTC. The encoded protein is CSVTGAPSSYEQYF.

The V and J genes are TRBV7-3 and TRBJ2-1; 10 bases agree with TRBD2. Germline V lookup: CDR1 SGHTA, CDR2 FQGTGA. Unmatched junction bases numbered 8, after V lost 5 bases and J lost 4 bases. CDR3 length: 16 residues. CDR3 in amino acids: CASSPTSGKGYNEQFF. CDR3 DNA: TGTGCCAGCAGCCCAACTAGCGGGAAGGGATACAATGAGCAGTTCTTC.

There are many counts of this clone. The gene calls are TRBV30 and TRBJ1-5, with a possible D match to TRBD1 (5 bases). This CDR3 region has 13 residues. Trimming stripped 2 bases from V and 7 bases from J, with 12 bases between. The germline V gene has CDR1 GTSNPN and CDR2 SVGIG (reference sequence). The CDR3 reads CAWSKGTGQPQHF. CDR3 DNA sequence: TGTGCCTGGAGTAAAGGAACAGGACAGCCCCAGCATTTT.

Here the CDR3 DNA reads TGTGCCAGTACCACGGGGGGACCTGAAGCTTTCTTT. It codes for CASTTGGPEAFF. The chain carries TRBV19 and TRBJ1-1; TRBD1 might be the D (5 bases). Germline values: CDR1 LNHDA, CDR2 SQIVND (reference sequence). The V gene lost 7 bases and the J gene lost 6 bases, with 12 bases spanning the gap. This CDR3 comprises 12 residues.

This chain connects TRBV2 to TRBJ1-2, with D hard to call. Germline CDR1 is SNHLY and CDR2 is FYNNEI. Trimming left V 7 bases short and J 14 bases short, with 17 bases between. The CDR3 is made up of 11 amino acids. The CDR3 sequence is CASTRREGVTF. The CDR3 coding sequence is TGTGCCAGCACCAGGAGGGAAGGAGTGACCTTC.

This clone came up a few times. This chain links TRBV6-1 with TRBJ2-7; 8 nucleotides agree with TRBD1. V lost 7 bases, J lost 2 bases, and 4 bases stayed unmatched. The length of the CDR3 is 13 residues. The germline V gene encodes CDR1 MNHNS and CDR2 SASEGT. CDR3 sequence: CASTRDRPYEQYF. The CDR3, as DNA: TGTGCCAGCACCCGGGACAGGCCCTACGAGCAGTACTTC.